The 11 T cell receptor beta chains listed next were all sequenced from one sample in a study of blood T cell repertoires in COVID-19. Assay used: immunoSEQ multiplex PCR; TCRdb lists only in-frame clones, some missing. This sample carries 350,000 to 450,000 clones, 85% to 90% of them seen once, and the ten largest clones take over 2.5%. The sample comprised peripheral blood. These receptors were obtained from a human donor in a cohort sampled during active COVID-19.

This clone was seen only once. V is TRBV28 and J is TRBJ2-7, with TRBD1 identical over 7 bases. J was trimmed by 5 bases and V by 10 bases; bases with no gene match: 8. Germline lookup yields CDR1 MDHEN and CDR2 SYDVKM. This CDR3 contains 12 residues. CDR3 nucleotide sequence: TGTGCCACCAATATACAGGGGCACGAGCAGTACTTC. It yields the protein CATNIQGHEQYF.

The chain is built from TRBV5-5 and TRBJ2-1, with 7 bases lining up with TRBD2. The CDR3 sequence is 16 residues long. Germline CDR1 and CDR2: SGHKS and YYEKEE (reference sequence). V lost 0 bases to trimming and J lost 6 bases; unmatched junction nucleotides: 9. The CDR3 nucleotides are TGTGCCAGCAGCTTGGAAATTGGGGGACTATTCAATGAGCAGTTCTTC. Protein: CASSLEIGGLFNEQFF.

The gene calls are TRBV28 and TRBJ1-5; 8 bases are shared with TRBD1. Germline V lookup: CDR1 MDHEN, CDR2 SYDVKM. The CDR3 contains 14 residues. V lost 5 bases, J lost 7 bases, and 7 bases stayed unmatched. CDR3: CASSPNRGWQPQHF. The DNA of the CDR3 is TGTGCCAGCAGTCCGAACAGGGGGTGGCAGCCCCAGCATTTT.

This chain links TRBV5-1 with TRBJ2-3; D perhaps matches TRBD2 (7 bases). In germline, CDR1 is SGHRS, CDR2 YFSETQ. This CDR3 has 15 amino acids. With 4 bases removed from V and 5 bases from J, the gap between germline ends came to 17 bases. The CDR3 DNA follows: TGCGCCAGCAGCCTCCTATGGGGGGGCGAAGATACGCAGTATTTT. Amino acids: CASSLLWGGEDTQYF.

The chain has TRBV7-9 and TRBJ1-4, with 9 bases identical to TRBD1. The germline V gene has CDR1 SEHNR and CDR2 FQNEAQ (reference sequence). The CDR3 sequence is 15 residues long. Trimming cost V 5 bases and J 10 bases; bases outside gene matches: 11. CDR3 protein: CASSPRTGGVGKLFF. The CDR3 region has the DNA TGTGCCAGCAGCCCTAGAACAGGGGGCGTAGGAAAACTGTTTTTT.

The chain employs TRBV7-6 and TRBJ2-5; 11 nucleotides match TRBD2. With 0 bases clipped from V and 5 bases from J, the junction kept 5 bases outside the gene matches. Germline V gene data show CDR1 as SGHVS and CDR2 as FNYEAQ. This CDR3 spans 16 amino acids. The CDR3 here is CASSLAVTSGVETQYF. The CDR3, as DNA: TGTGCCAGCAGCTTAGCGGTGACTAGCGGGGTGGAGACCCAGTACTTC. The entire variable domain, with the rest obtained from reference TRBV7-6 and TRBJ2-5, is as follows: GAGVSQSPRYKVTKRGQDVALRCDPISGHVSLYWYRQALGQGPEFLTYFNYEAQQDKSGLPNDRFSAERPEGSISTLTIQRTEQRDSAMYRCASSLAVTSGVETQYFGPGTRLLVL.

This sequence joins TRBV30 and TRBJ1-2; perhaps TRBD1 as D (5 bases). The germline V gene encodes CDR1 GTSNPN and CDR2 SVGIG (reference sequence). The V end lost 4 bases, the J end lost 4 bases, and 10 bases lay between the germline ends. The CDR3 has 12 residues. CDR3 loop: CAWTGEGYGYTF. CDR3 DNA sequence: TGTGCCTGGACGGGGGAAGGCTATGGCTACACCTTC.

This sequence joins TRBV10-3 and TRBJ1-1; 7 bases fit TRBD1. V gave up 6 bases and J gave up 5 bases; unmatched junction bases: 6. There are 13 residues in the CDR3. Germline CDR1 and CDR2: ENHRY and SYGVKD. In DNA, the CDR3 is TGTGCCATCAGGGCCGACAGGGTGACTGAAGCTTTCTTT. Translated: CAIRADRVTEAFF.

The chain combines TRBV6-1 with TRBJ1-4; the D gene is possibly TRBD1 (5 bases). This CDR3 contains 16 residues. Per the germline V gene, CDR1 is MNHNS and CDR2 is SASEGT. Trimming cost V 2 bases and J 3 bases, with 13 bases left between them. CDR3 nucleotides: TGTGCCAGCAGTGAAAAAAGGGGCCCATCTAATGAAAAACTGTTTTTT. Amino acid sequence: CASSEKRGPSNEKLFF.

The V and J genes are TRBV4-1 and TRBJ2-5, with 7 bases identical to TRBD1. The CDR3 is 15 amino acids. Trimming removed 1 base from V and 2 bases from J; junction bases left unmatched: 4. CDR1 is MGHRA and CDR2 is YSYEKL in the germline V gene. CDR3 loop: CASSQGDRDQETQYF. CDR3 in DNA: TGCGCCAGCAGCCAAGGAGACAGGGATCAAGAGACCCAGTACTTC.

The rearrangement joins TRBV30 to TRBJ1-2; 7 bases align to TRBD1. This CDR3 has 16 amino acids. Germline V gene data show CDR1 as GTSNPN and CDR2 as SVGIG (reference sequence). The V and J ends lost 4 bases and 0 bases, in that order; junction bases with no gene match: 11. CDR3 protein: CAWNSGGKPSNYGYTF. The DNA for the CDR3 is TGTGCCTGGAATTCAGGGGGGAAGCCTTCTAACTATGGCTACACCTTC.